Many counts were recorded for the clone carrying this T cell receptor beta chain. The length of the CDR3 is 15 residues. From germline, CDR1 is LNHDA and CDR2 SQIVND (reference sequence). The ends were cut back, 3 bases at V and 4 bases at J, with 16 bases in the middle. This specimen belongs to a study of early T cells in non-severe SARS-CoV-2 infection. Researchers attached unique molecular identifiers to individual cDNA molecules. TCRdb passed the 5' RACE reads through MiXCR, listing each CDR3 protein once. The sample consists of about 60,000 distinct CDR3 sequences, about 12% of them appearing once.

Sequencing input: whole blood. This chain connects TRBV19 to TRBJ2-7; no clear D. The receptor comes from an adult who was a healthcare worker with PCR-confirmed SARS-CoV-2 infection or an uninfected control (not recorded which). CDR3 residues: CASSIISSGQYEQYF. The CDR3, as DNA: TGTGCCAGTAGTATTATCTCCTCCGGCCAATACGAGCAGTACTTC.